These 6 T cell receptor beta chains came from one sample sequenced in a study of PD-1 and CTLA-4 blockade in melanoma. Repertoires were generated with immunoSEQ multiplex PCR, while TCRdb's copy carries only in-frame clones and drops some. The table lists around 21,000 clones, about 91% of them singletons, with less than 9.5% in the top ten. The material sequenced was CD8+ T cells from peripheral blood, taken before anti-PD-1 treatment. The receptor set was obtained from a human donor with melanoma.

This clone was recorded only once. The gene calls are TRBV10-3 and TRBJ2-1; TRBD1 aligns across 10 bases. J gave up 5 bases and V 2 bases, and 3 bases lay outside the gene matches. Germline loops: CDR1 ENHRY, CDR2 SYGVKD. The CDR3 consists of 15 residues. CDR3 protein: CAISEGDRGHNEQFF. The DNA for the CDR3 is TGTGCCATCAGTGAGGGGGACAGGGGCCACAATGAGCAGTTCTTC.

The chain uses TRBV12-3 or TRBV12-4 and TRBJ2-7, with 7 bases matching TRBD1. Trimming took 5 bases from V and 3 from J; bases not matched to a gene: 4. The CDR3 contains 13 residues. CDR3 coding DNA: TGTGCCAGCAGTCCCGGGACAGACTACGAGCAGTACTTC. This translates into CASSPGTDYEQYF.

The chain combines TRBV7-9 with TRBJ2-7, with D unclear. This CDR3 spans 13 amino acids. V was trimmed by 1 base and J by 0 bases, leaving 4 bases between them. The germline CDR1 and CDR2 sequences are SEHNR and FQNEAQ (reference sequence). CDR3 region: CASSLVSSYEQYF. CDR3 sequence (DNA): TGTGCCAGCAGCTTAGTGAGCTCCTACGAGCAGTACTTC.

J is TRBJ2-1 and V is TRBV6-5; D gene ambiguous. The CDR3 runs to 11 residues. V lost 2 bases to trimming and J lost 8 bases, with 4 bases between them. Per germline, CDR1 MNHEY and CDR2 SVGAGI. CDR3 amino acids: CASSYGYEQFF. The CDR3 DNA reads as TGTGCCAGCAGTTACGGCTATGAGCAGTTCTTC.

The chain recombines TRBV27 with TRBJ1-1; D is uncertain. The CDR3 runs 15 residues. The germline V gene encodes CDR1 MNHEY and CDR2 SMNVEV (reference sequence). V lost 6 bases and J lost 0, with 14 bases in between. The CDR3 here is CASRIGAVMNTEAFF. The CDR3 nucleotides are TGTGCCAGCAGAATAGGAGCTGTCATGAACACTGAAGCTTTCTTT.

The rearrangement joins TRBV28 to TRBJ1-2, with 8 positions matching TRBD1. J gave up 4 bases and V 7 bases, and 11 bases lay outside the gene matches. Germline-derived CDR1 and CDR2 are MDHEN and SYDVKM. The CDR3 has 15 residues. The CDR3 here is CASTQIGDRSYGYTF. CDR3 coding DNA: TGTGCCAGCACCCAAATCGGGGACAGGTCCTATGGCTACACCTTC.